These 8 T cell receptor beta chains were sequenced from one sample in a study of blood T cells in healthy people across ages. The authors ran a second PCR of about 7 to 11 cycles using a sample-barcoded 5' primer and a J-beta primer mix. MiXCR, run by TCRdb on the 5' RACE reads, gives a single entry per CDR3 protein. The sample includes 1.5 million to 2 million distinct CDR3 sequences, roughly 30% of them seen just once. Specimen: blood. Receptor source: a woman in her 30s in good health.

With respect to this clonotype: Germline and junction disagree at one end, which may indicate a read error. V is TRBV12-3 or TRBV12-4 and J is TRBJ2-4, with D unresolved. The CDR3 consists of 15 residues. The CDR3 DNA follows: TGTGCCAGCAGTTTTAATGGCGTAGCCAAAAGCATTCAGTACTTC. Its protein product is CASSFNGVAKSIQYF.

This clonotype was observed a few times. This chain uses TRBV19 with TRBJ2-1, with no clear D. Trimming removed 3 bases at V and 4 bases at J, with 4 bases between. CDR3 length: 12 residues. The germline CDR1 and CDR2 sequences are LNHDA and SQIVND (reference sequence). The CDR3 loop is CASSIRYNEQFF. The CDR3 DNA reads as TGTGCCAGTAGTATCAGGTACAATGAGCAGTTCTTC.

In its sample, this clonotype was seen a few times. The rearrangement links TRBV3-1 to TRBJ2-3; D is unresolved. V lost 0 bases to trimming and J lost 3 bases, with 7 bases between them. The length of the CDR3 is 14 residues. Germline values: CDR1 LGHDT, CDR2 YNNKEL (reference sequence). The CDR3 region has the DNA TGTGCCAGCAGCCAAGATCGCGAGACAGATACGCAGTATTTT. Amino acid sequence: CASSQDRETDTQYF.

The DNA for the CDR3 is TGCGCCAGCAGCTTGGATGAGTCGAGGAACACTGAAGCTTTCTTT. This sequence encodes CASSLDESRNTEAFF. The V call is TRBV5-1, the J call TRBJ1-1; D remains ambiguous. The length of the CDR3 is 15 residues. The germline V and J ends were trimmed by 0 bases and 1 base, with 10 bases remaining between them. Germline-derived CDR1 and CDR2 are SGHRS and YFSETQ.

This clonotype occurred a few times. The chain uses TRBV27 and TRBJ2-7; tentatively, D is TRBD1 (6 bases). Germline assignment: CDR1 MNHEY and CDR2 SMNVEV (reference sequence). The V end lost 5 bases, the J end lost 3 bases, and 20 bases lay between the germline ends. There are 16 residues in the CDR3. CDR3 DNA sequence: TGTGCCAGCAGTGCCCAGGACAGCCCGGGTGTCTACGAGCAGTACTTC. Translating gives CASSAQDSPGVYEQYF.

The CDR3 coding sequence is TGCAGCGTTTTGGGAGGGGCCGGGGAGCTGTTTTTT. This encodes CSVLGGAGELFF. The genes are TRBV29-1 and TRBJ2-2; 7 nucleotides line up with TRBD2. The CDR3 loop spans 12 amino acids. The J segment lost 6 bases and the V segment lost 5 bases, leaving 3 bases of the junction unmatched. CDR1 and CDR2 (germline): SQVTM, ANQGSEA.

In nucleotides, the CDR3 is TGCGCCAGCAGTGATTGGCGGTCGAACACCGGGGAGCTGTTTTTT. Protein sequence: CASSDWRSNTGELFF. The gene calls are TRBV4-1 and TRBJ2-2, with unresolved D. This CDR3 spans 15 amino acids. Germline values: CDR1 MGHRA, CDR2 YSYEKL. Trimming cost V 6 bases and J 0 bases, with 11 bases left between them.

The CDR3 here is CATSDFKGAGNTGELFF. DNA for the CDR3: TGTGCCACCAGTGATTTCAAGGGAGCGGGGAACACCGGGGAGCTGTTTTTT. The chain links TRBV24-1 to TRBJ2-2; D possibly corresponds to TRBD2 (6 bases). V was cut by 1 base and J by 1 base, with 12 bases left in between. Germline V CDR1 and CDR2: KGHDR, SFDVKD. The CDR3 runs 17 residues.